This T cell receptor (beta chain) was identified in a study of human T cells and chemical hapten exposure. Looking at the study overall: Patients were given diphenylcyclopropenone on the scalp weekly across the roughly 25-week study. Minor pooled library volume differences mainly drove per-sample TCR yield variation. Study results and caveats: Relative to control repertoires, expanded TCRs gave rise to significantly more large CDR3 similarity clusters.

Time point: patch test 3, about 24 weeks after DPC sensitization. Described treatment: therapeutic diphenylcyclopropenone sensitization with weekly scalp DPC. Patients had alopecia, were aged 18 to 70, and were not pregnant. This clonotype has just a few counts. Its antigen is undetermined. The CDR3 is 11 residues long. V dropped 3 bases and J dropped 10 bases, with 7 bases sitting between them. Germline assignment: CDR1 SEHNR and CDR2 FQNEAQ (reference sequence). TCRdb processed the RACE reads anew with MiXCR; each CDR3 protein has one entry. The sample carries more than 150,000 distinct CDR3 sequences, around 25% recorded once.

The sequence derives from a woman aged 40 to 50 with alopecia areata. Some clones in this sample may be carry-over from other donors' samples. Sequenced here: whole blood, sampled in connection with sensitization to the hapten diphenylcyclopropenone (DPC). The V gene is TRBV7-9, the J gene TRBJ2-1; no clear D. The DNA of the CDR3 is TGTGCCAGCAGCTTCGGTTTCGAGCAGTTCTTC. This translates into CASSFGFEQFF.